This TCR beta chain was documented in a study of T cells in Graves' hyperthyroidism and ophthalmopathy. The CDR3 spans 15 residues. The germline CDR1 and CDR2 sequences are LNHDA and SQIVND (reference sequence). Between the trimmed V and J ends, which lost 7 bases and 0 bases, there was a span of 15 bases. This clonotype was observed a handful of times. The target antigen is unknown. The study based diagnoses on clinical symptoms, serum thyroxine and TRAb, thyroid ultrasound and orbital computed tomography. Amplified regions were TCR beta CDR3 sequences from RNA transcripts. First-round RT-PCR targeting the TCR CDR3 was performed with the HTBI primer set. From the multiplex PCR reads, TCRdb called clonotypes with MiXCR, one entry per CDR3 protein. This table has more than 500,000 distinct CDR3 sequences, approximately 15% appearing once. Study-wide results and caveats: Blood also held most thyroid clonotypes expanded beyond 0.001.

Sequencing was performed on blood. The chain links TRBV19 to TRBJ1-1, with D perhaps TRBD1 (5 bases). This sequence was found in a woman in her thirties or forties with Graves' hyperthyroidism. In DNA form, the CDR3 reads TGTGCCAGTACGCCGAGGGGTCCCATGAACACTGAAGCTTTCTTT. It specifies CASTPRGPMNTEAFF.